This passage covers 22 T cell receptor beta chains from one sample sequenced in a study of T cell clonality in common variable immunodeficiency. Sequenced by immunoSEQ multiplex PCR; TCRdb stores in-frame clones only, minus some. The data show 35,000 or so clones, with none appearing a single time. Sequencing input: peripheral blood mononuclear cells. Every receptor here comes from a person between 18 and 75 years old in good health.

In its sample, this clone was seen a few times. Read sequence stops 3 residues before the CDR3 end, and the germline J gene provides the missing end. The J gene is TRBJ1-6, the V gene TRBV5-1; D possibly corresponds to TRBD1 (5 bases). The V end was cut by 0 bases, the J end by 9 bases, with 13 bases between. The germline gives CDR1 SGHRS, CDR2 YFSETQ. This CDR3 has 15 residues. The CDR3 spells CASSLGGRESSPLHF. Incomplete CDR3 DNA: TGCGCCAGCAGCTTGGGAGGCAGGGAAAGTTCACCC.

The table lists this clone with many counts. Read coverage stops 3 residues before the CDR3 terminus; the germline J gene supplies the remainder. The chain uses TRBV5-4 and TRBJ1-1; D perhaps matches TRBD1 (6 bases). This CDR3 has 15 residues. Germline V gives CDR1 SGHNT, CDR2 YYREEE (reference sequence). Trimming removed 5 bases from V and 1 base from J, with 15 bases in between. The CDR3 is CASSKEETGNTEAFF. The part of the CDR3 DNA that was read is TGTGCCAGCAGTAAAGAGGAGACAGGGAACACTGAA.

This clone was seen repeatedly, ten times or more. Coverage ceases 3 residues before the CDR3 finishes, and the germline J gene fills in the end. This sequence joins TRBV7-2 and TRBJ2-1; D gene uncertain. Germline-derived CDR1 and CDR2 are SGHTA and FQGNSA. V was trimmed by 5 bases and J by 3 bases, leaving 11 bases between them. The CDR3 totals 14 residues. The CDR3 region is CASSAGGFYNEQFF. The CDR3 DNA, read in part, is TGTGCCAGCAGCGCTGGTGGCTTCTACAATGAG.

There are many counts of this clone. The CDR3 goes on 3 residues after the read ends, and that part is filled in from the germline J gene. The gene calls are TRBV2 and TRBJ2-7; possible D gene TRBD1, 5 bases. The germline V gene has CDR1 SNHLY and CDR2 FYNNEI. CDR3 length equals 17 residues. V gave up 3 bases and J gave up 1 base, with 19 bases separating them. CDR3 protein: CASSDPLPVTESYEQYF. The part of the CDR3 DNA that was read is TGTGCCAGCAGTGACCCCCTGCCTGTGACAGAGTCCTACGAG.

At least ten counts were recorded for this clone. Sequencing ends 3 residues short of the CDR3 end; the germline J gene provides the rest. The rearrangement links TRBV7-9 to TRBJ2-7; 9 bases line up with TRBD2. The CDR3 runs 15 residues. Germline V gives CDR1 SEHNR, CDR2 FQNEAQ (reference sequence). J was trimmed by 3 bases and V by 5 bases; bases with no gene match: 8. The covered CDR3 bases are TGTGCCAGCAGCGCGTCTAGCGGGAATCTCTACGAG. Protein: CASSASSGNLYE. The full CDR3 reads CASSASSGNLYEQYF.

This clone was observed many times. The CDR3 bases that were read are TGTGCCAGCAGAACACAGGGTCGGGGTGAA. As protein: CASRTQGRGE. The full-length CDR3 reads as CASRTQGRGEAFF. The rearrangement uses TRBV7-2 and TRBJ1-1; TRBD1 might be the D (6 bases). The read stops 3 residues short of the end of the CDR3; the missing end is completed from the germline J gene. The CDR3 sequence is 13 residues long. Trimming left V 6 bases short and J 7 bases short, with 15 bases between. From germline, CDR1 is SGHTA and CDR2 FQGNSA. Full variable domain (remainder filled in from reference TRBV7-2 and TRBJ1-1): GAGVSQSPSNKVTEKGKDVELRCDPISGHTALYWYRQSLGQGLEFLIYFQGNSAPDKSGLPSDRFSAERTGGSVSTLTIQRTQQEDSAVYLCASRTQGRGEAFFGQGTRLTVV.

This clone was picked up many times. Read coverage stops 3 residues before the CDR3 terminus; the germline J gene supplies the remainder. J is TRBJ1-2 and V is TRBV19, with 7 bases identical to TRBD1. The germline V gene has CDR1 LNHDA and CDR2 SQIVND (reference sequence). J gave up 4 bases and V 5 bases, and 7 bases lay outside the gene matches. The CDR3 runs to 14 residues. The CDR3 is CASSLTGKGYGYTF. The covered CDR3 bases are TGTGCCAGTAGTCTGACAGGGAAGGGCTATGGC.

This clone was counted ten times or more. The read gets to within 3 residues of the CDR3 end, and the germline J gene fills in the rest. The genes are TRBV6-1 and TRBJ1-5; 8 bases agree with TRBD1. Germline CDR1 MNHNS, CDR2 SASEGT. The CDR3 has 14 residues. The V gene end was trimmed by 4 bases and the J gene end by 7 bases; junction bases not matched to a gene: 6. The CDR3 sequence: CASSGPNRGQPQHF. The part of the CDR3 DNA that was read is TGTGCCAGCAGTGGGCCTAACAGGGGGCAGCCC.

This clone was detected ten times or more. The DNA ends 3 residues before the CDR3 does, and the rest of the CDR3 is filled in from the germline J gene. The chain combines TRBV19 with TRBJ1-1; D unclear. CDR1 and CDR2 from the germline V gene are LNHDA and SQIVND (reference sequence). The CDR3 spans 15 residues. V was cut by 2 bases and J by 1 base, with 11 bases left in between. The CDR3 spells CASSIIPGKNTEAFF. The sequenced CDR3 bases are TGTGCCAGTAGTATAATTCCAGGAAAGAACACTGAA.

In this sample, this clone turned up many times. The read terminates 3 residues ahead of where the CDR3 ends, so the germline J gene completes it. This rearrangement joins TRBV20-1 to TRBJ1-5; a weak D match, TRBD1 (5 bases). Germline loops: CDR1 DFQATT, CDR2 SNEGSKA (reference sequence). Trimming cost V 0 bases and J 7 bases, with 16 bases left between them. This CDR3 has 15 amino acids. The CDR3 DNA, read in part, is TGCAGTGCTAGAGATCCAGTGGGGCGGCGGCAGCCC. This sequence encodes CSARDPVGRRQP. The CDR3 in its entirety is CSARDPVGRRQPQHF.

This clone showed up many times. The sequence runs out 3 residues before the end of the CDR3; the remainder is reconstructed from the germline J gene. This chain connects TRBV13 to TRBJ1-1, with D perhaps TRBD1 (5 bases). Germline loops: CDR1 PRHDT, CDR2 FYEKMQ (reference sequence). The V gene lost 0 bases and the J gene lost 6 bases, with 11 bases spanning the gap. This CDR3 is built from 14 residues. The CDR3 here is CASSLGGGYAEAFF. The sequenced CDR3 bases are TGTGCCAGCAGCTTAGGGGGGGGATATGCTGAA.

With respect to this clone: The CDR3 end falls 3 residues outside the read, so it is completed with the germline J gene. This chain links TRBV5-1 with TRBJ2-5; 8 bases are a match to TRBD2. Germline values: CDR1 SGHRS, CDR2 YFSETQ. There are 17 residues in the CDR3. With V trimmed by 6 bases and J by 4 bases, 17 bases remained unmatched. CDR3 bases read: TGCGCCAGCACAAAAAGCAGGCCTAGCGGGTTGGGAGAGACC. Translating it yields CASTKSRPSGLGET. The CDR3 in full is CASTKSRPSGLGETQYF.

There are many counts of this clone. Sequencing ends 3 residues short of the CDR3 end; the germline J gene provides the rest. The V gene is TRBV14, the J gene TRBJ2-7; D may be TRBD2 (6 bases). Per germline, CDR1 SGHDN and CDR2 FVKESK. The CDR3 covers 15 residues. Trimming removed 0 bases from V and 4 bases from J, with 13 bases in between. The covered CDR3 bases are TGTGCCAGCAGCCAAGATGTGGGACTGAATTACGAG. This translates into CASSQDVGLNYE. The CDR3 in its entirety is CASSQDVGLNYEQYF.

This clone was found many times. The read finishes 3 residues shy of the CDR3 end, and the germline J gene is used to complete it. The chain combines TRBV19 with TRBJ2-1, with 8 bases identical to TRBD2. With 1 base clipped from V and 6 bases from J, the junction kept 2 bases outside the gene matches. The CDR3 runs 14 residues. Per germline, CDR1 LNHDA and CDR2 SQIVND (reference sequence). CDR3 residues: CASSIVSGSNEQFF. The CDR3 bases that were read are TGTGCCAGTAGTATAGTCAGCGGGAGCAATGAG.

This clone was seen many times. The missing CDR3 end, 3 residues past where the read stops, is filled in from the germline J gene. This chain links TRBV5-6 with TRBJ1-2, with D maybe TRBD1 (5 bases). Trimming took off 4 bases at V and 4 bases at J, with 14 bases between the two ends. The CDR3 is 14 residues long. The germline V gene encodes CDR1 SGHDT and CDR2 YYEEEE. The part of the CDR3 DNA that was read is TGTGCCAGCAGCAAGGACACCCTCAGCTATGGC. Translated: CASSKDTLSYG. The CDR3 in full is CASSKDTLSYGYTF.

There are many counts of this clone. The DNA ends 3 residues before the CDR3 does, and the rest of the CDR3 is filled in from the germline J gene. This chain uses TRBV18 with TRBJ2-2, with 8 nucleotides matching TRBD1. Germline V gene lookup returns CDR1 KGHSH and CDR2 LQKENI. The J segment lost 6 bases and the V segment lost 6 bases, leaving 6 bases of the junction unmatched. The CDR3 covers 14 residues. The CDR3 loop is CASSLDRAAGELFF. Partial CDR3 DNA: TGTGCCAGCTCTCTGGACAGGGCGGCCGGGGAG.

This clone has at least ten counts. The covered CDR3 bases are TGTGCCAGCTCACGCGACAGATTGTCGAACACTGAA. This encodes CASSRDRLSNTE. The CDR3 in its entirety is CASSRDRLSNTEAFF. This chain links TRBV18 with TRBJ1-1, with D possibly matching TRBD1 (5 bases). The observed sequence ends 3 residues before the CDR3 terminus, with the missing tail filled in from the germline J gene. Trimming stripped 4 bases from V and 1 base from J, with 13 bases between. The length of the CDR3 is 15 residues. CDR1 is KGHSH and CDR2 is LQKENI in the germline V gene.

Points on this clone: Read data end 3 residues before the CDR3 end; the end is taken from the germline J gene. The V gene is TRBV7-8, the J gene TRBJ1-6, with D possibly TRBD1 on 5 matching bases. Trimming removed 6 bases at V and 1 base at J, with 10 bases between. Looked up from germline, CDR1 is SGHVS and CDR2 is FQNEAQ. The CDR3 loop spans 15 amino acids. CDR3 residues: CASSSRVSYNSPLHF. CDR3 DNA (partial): TGTGCCAGCAGTTCCAGGGTGTCCTATAATTCACCC.

Many counts were recorded for this clone. Coverage ceases 3 residues before the CDR3 finishes, and the germline J gene fills in the end. V is TRBV20-1 and J is TRBJ1-2, with TRBD1 identical over 10 bases. CDR1 and CDR2 (germline): DFQATT, SNEGSKA (reference sequence). J gave up 6 bases and V 2 bases, and 6 bases lay outside the gene matches. This CDR3 has 14 amino acids. CDR3 protein: CSARPGGTGDGYTF. CDR3 DNA (partial): TGCAGTGCTAGACCCGGTGGGACAGGGGATGGC.

This clone was observed at least ten times. The CDR3 sequence is CASRETNRGAAEAFF. The DNA read from the CDR3 is TGTGCCAGCAGGGAAACAAACAGGGGAGCAGCTGAA. This sequence joins TRBV6-1 and TRBJ1-1, with 7 bases that match TRBD1. The CDR3 end lies 3 residues beyond the end of the read and is filled in from the germline J gene. This CDR3 comprises 15 residues. Per germline, CDR1 MNHNS and CDR2 SASEGT. Losses at the gene ends were 6 bases for V and 6 bases for J; bases not matched to a gene: 13.

This clone was seen many times. Read data end 3 residues before the CDR3 end; the end is taken from the germline J gene. V usage is TRBV18 and J usage is TRBJ2-2; 8 nucleotides line up with TRBD1. Per germline, CDR1 KGHSH and CDR2 LQKENI. CDR3 length: 15 residues. V gave up 3 bases and J gave up 4 bases; unmatched junction bases: 4. Partial CDR3 DNA: TGTGCCAGCTCACCCTCAACAGGGGGCACCGGGGAG. Translating gives CASSPSTGGTGE. The whole CDR3 sequence is CASSPSTGGTGELFF.

This clone came up many times. The CDR3 extends 3 residues past the end of the read, so its final part is completed from the germline J gene. V is TRBV30 and J is TRBJ2-1; 7 nucleotides line up with TRBD2. The V and J ends lost 2 bases and 4 bases, in that order; junction bases with no gene match: 5. The CDR3 runs to 14 residues. Per germline, CDR1 GTSNPN and CDR2 SVGIG (reference sequence). The CDR3 DNA, read in part, is TGTGCCTGGAGTACGGCTAGCGGTTACAATGAG. This gives the protein CAWSTASGYNE. The whole CDR3 is CAWSTASGYNEQFF.